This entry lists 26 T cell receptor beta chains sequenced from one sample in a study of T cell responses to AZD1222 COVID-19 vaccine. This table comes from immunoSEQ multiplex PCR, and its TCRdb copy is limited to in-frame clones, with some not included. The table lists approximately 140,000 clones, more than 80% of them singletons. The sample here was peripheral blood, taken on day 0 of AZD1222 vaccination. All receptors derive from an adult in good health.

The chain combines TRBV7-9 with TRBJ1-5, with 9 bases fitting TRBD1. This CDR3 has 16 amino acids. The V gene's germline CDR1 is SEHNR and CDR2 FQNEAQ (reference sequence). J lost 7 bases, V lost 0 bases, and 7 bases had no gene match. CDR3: CASSLAGTGIGQPQHF. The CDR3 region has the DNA TGTGCCAGCAGCTTAGCCGGGACAGGGATTGGGCAGCCCCAGCATTTT.

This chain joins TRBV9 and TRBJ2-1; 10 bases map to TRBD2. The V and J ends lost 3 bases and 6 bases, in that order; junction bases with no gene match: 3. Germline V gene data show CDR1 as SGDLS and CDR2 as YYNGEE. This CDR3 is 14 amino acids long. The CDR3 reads CASSGGTSANEQFF. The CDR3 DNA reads TGTGCCAGCAGCGGCGGGACTAGCGCCAATGAGCAGTTCTTC.

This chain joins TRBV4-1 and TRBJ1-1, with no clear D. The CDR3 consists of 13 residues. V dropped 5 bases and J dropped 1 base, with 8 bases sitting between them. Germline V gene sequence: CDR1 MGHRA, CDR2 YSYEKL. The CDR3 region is CASSDTTNTEAFF. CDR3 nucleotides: TGCGCCAGCAGCGATACAACGAACACTGAAGCTTTCTTT.

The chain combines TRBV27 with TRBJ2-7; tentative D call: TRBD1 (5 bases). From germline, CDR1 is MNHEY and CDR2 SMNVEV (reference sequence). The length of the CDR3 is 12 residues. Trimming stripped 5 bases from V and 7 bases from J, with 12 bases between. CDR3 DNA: TGTGCCAGCAGTGTAACAGGTTCTGAGCAGTACTTC. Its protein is CASSVTGSEQYF.

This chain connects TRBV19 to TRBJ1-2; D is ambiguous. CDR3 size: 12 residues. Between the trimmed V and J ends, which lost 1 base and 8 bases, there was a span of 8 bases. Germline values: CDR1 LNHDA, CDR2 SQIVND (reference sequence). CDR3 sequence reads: CASSIGARGYTF. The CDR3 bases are TGTGCCAGTAGTATAGGAGCGAGGGGCTACACCTTC.

CDR3 protein: CASSIGLAGGGSNEQFF. CDR3 in DNA: TGTGCCAGTAGTATAGGGCTAGCGGGAGGGGGCTCAAATGAGCAGTTCTTC. The chain combines TRBV19 with TRBJ2-1; 12 bases are a match to TRBD2. V shed 1 base and J 7 bases; nucleotides not matched to a gene: 8. Looked up from germline, CDR1 is LNHDA and CDR2 is SQIVND (reference sequence). The CDR3 totals 17 residues.

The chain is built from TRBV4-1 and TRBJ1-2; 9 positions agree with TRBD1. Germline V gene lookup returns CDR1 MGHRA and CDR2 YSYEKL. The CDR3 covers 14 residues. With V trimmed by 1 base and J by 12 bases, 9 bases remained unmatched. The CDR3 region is CASSQVHGTGRDTF. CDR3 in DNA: TGCGCCAGCAGCCAAGTCCACGGGACAGGGAGGGACACCTTC.

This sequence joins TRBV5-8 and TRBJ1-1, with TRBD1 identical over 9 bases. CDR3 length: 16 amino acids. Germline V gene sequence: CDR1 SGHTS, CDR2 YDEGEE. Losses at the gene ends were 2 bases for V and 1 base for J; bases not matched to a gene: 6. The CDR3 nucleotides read TGTGCCAGCAGCTTTTGGACAGGGGCCCAGAACACTGAAGCTTTCTTT. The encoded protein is CASSFWTGAQNTEAFF.

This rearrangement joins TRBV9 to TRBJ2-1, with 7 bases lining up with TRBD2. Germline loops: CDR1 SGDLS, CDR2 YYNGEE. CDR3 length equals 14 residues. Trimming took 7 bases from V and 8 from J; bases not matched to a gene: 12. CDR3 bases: TGTGCCAGCGGTGGCGGGGGAATAAACGATGAGCAGTTCTTC. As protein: CASGGGGINDEQFF. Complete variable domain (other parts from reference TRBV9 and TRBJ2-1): DSGVTQTPKHLITATGQRVTLRCSPRSGDLSVYWYQQSLDQGLQFLIQYYNGEERAKGNILERFSAQQFPDLHSELNLSSLELGDSALYFCASGGGGINDEQFFGPGTRLTVL.

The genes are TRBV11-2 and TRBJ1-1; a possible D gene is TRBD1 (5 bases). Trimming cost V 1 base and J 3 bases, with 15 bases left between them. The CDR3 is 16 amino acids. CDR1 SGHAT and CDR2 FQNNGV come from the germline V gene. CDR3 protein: CASSLAFRGGDTEAFF. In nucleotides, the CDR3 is TGTGCCAGCAGCTTAGCTTTTAGGGGTGGGGACACTGAAGCTTTCTTT.

This CDR3 is CASSQYPTGRAEAFF. The CDR3, as DNA: TGCGCCAGCAGCCAGTACCCGACGGGGCGGGCTGAAGCTTTCTTT. The V gene is TRBV4-1, the J gene TRBJ1-1; weak D call: TRBD1 (5 bases). Germline loops: CDR1 MGHRA, CDR2 YSYEKL. Trimming took 3 bases from V and 6 from J, leaving 17 bases between them. The CDR3 has 15 amino acids.

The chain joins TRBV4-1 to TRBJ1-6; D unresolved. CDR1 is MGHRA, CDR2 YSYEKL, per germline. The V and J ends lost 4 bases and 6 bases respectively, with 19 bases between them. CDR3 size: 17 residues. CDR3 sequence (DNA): TGCGCCAGCAGCCTCCCGGCCCCGCGGGGTCTTAATTCACCCCTCCACTTT. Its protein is CASSLPAPRGLNSPLHF.

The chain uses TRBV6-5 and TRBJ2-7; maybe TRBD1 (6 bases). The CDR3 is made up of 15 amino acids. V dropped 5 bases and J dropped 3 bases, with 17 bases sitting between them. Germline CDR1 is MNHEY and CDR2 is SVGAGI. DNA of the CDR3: TGTGCCAGCAGTCCCGGGACACCCAGTGACTACGAGCAGTACTTC. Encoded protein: CASSPGTPSDYEQYF.

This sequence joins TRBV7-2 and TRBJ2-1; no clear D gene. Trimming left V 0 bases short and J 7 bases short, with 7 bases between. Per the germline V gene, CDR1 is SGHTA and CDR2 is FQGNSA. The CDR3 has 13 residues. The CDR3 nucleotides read TGTGCCAGCAGCTTAGCCCCGTCGAATGAGCAGTTCTTC. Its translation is CASSLAPSNEQFF.

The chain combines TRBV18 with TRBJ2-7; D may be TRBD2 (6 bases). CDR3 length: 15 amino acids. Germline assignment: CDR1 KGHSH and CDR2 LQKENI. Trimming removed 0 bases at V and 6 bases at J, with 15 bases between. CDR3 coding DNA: TGTGCCAGCTCACCACCAGCGGGCACATCTGGCGAGCAGTACTTC. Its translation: CASSPPAGTSGEQYF.

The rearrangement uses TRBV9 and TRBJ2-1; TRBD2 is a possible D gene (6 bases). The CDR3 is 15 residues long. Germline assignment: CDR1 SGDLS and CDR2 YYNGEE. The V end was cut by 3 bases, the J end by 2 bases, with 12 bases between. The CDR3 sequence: CASSGSGSTYNEQFF. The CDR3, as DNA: TGTGCCAGCAGCGGATCCGGGAGCACCTACAATGAGCAGTTCTTC.

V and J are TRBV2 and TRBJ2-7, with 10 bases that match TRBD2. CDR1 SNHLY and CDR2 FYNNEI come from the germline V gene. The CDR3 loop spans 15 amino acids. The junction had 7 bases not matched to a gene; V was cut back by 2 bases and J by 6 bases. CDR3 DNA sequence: TGTGCCAGCAGTGAAAACGGAGTAGCGGGAGGCGAGCAGTACTTC. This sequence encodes CASSENGVAGGEQYF.

The CDR3 region has the DNA TGCGCCAGCAGCCAAGATGGGTCTAGCGGGAGAGTCCATGAGCAGTTCTTC. Translating it yields CASSQDGSSGRVHEQFF. The chain has TRBV4-1 and TRBJ2-1, with 10 positions matching TRBD2. The germline V gene has CDR1 MGHRA and CDR2 YSYEKL. With V trimmed by 0 bases and J by 8 bases, 10 bases remained unmatched. This CDR3 has 17 residues.

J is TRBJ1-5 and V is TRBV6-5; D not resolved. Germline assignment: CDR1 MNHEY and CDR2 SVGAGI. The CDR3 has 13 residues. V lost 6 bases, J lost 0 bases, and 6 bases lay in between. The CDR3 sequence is CASRLDSNQPQHF. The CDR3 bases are TGTGCCAGCAGGCTAGATAGCAATCAGCCCCAGCATTTT.

The CDR3 loop reads CASGTEMNTEAFF. The CDR3 DNA is TGTGCCAGCGGGACAGAGATGAACACTGAAGCTTTCTTT. The chain carries TRBV18 and TRBJ1-1; 7 nucleotides align to TRBD1. Trimming at V came to 8 bases and at J to 0 bases, leaving 3 bases not matched to a gene. CDR1 and CDR2 from the germline V gene are KGHSH and LQKENI. The CDR3 spans 13 residues.

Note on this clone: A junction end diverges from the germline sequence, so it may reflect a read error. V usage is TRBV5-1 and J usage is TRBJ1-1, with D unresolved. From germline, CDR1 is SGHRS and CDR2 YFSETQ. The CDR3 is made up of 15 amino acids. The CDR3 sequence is CASILGPGRSTEAFF. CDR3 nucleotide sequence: TGCGCCAGCATCTTGGGTCCGGGGAGGTCCACTGAAGCTTTCTTT.

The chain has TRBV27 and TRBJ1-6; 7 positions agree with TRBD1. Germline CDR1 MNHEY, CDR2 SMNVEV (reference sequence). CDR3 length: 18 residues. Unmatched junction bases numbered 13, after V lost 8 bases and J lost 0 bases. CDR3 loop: CASPYWEDRSSYNSPLHF. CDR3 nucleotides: TGTGCCAGCCCATATTGGGAGGACAGGAGCTCCTATAATTCACCCCTCCACTTT.

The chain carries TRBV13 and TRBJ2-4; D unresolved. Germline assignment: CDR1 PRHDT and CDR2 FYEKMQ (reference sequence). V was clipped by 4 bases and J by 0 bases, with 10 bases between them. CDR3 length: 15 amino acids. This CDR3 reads CASSSRTLAKNIQYF. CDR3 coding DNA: TGTGCCAGCAGCTCAAGGACCCTAGCCAAAAACATTCAGTACTTC.

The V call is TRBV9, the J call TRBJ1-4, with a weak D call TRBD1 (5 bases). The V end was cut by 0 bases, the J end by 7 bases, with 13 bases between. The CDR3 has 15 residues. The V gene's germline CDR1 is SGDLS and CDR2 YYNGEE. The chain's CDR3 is CASSVAWGVGEKLFF. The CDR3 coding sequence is TGTGCCAGCAGCGTAGCGTGGGGGGTGGGTGAAAAACTGTTTTTT.

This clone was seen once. CDR3 sequence (DNA): TGTGCCAGCAGTTTACTATCGGGCATCCAAGAGACCCAGTACTTC. Its translation is CASSLLSGIQETQYF. The chain is built from TRBV28 and TRBJ2-5; D is uncertain. This CDR3 region has 15 residues. V lost 2 bases and J lost 1, with 11 bases in between. Per the germline V gene, CDR1 is MDHEN and CDR2 is SYDVKM.

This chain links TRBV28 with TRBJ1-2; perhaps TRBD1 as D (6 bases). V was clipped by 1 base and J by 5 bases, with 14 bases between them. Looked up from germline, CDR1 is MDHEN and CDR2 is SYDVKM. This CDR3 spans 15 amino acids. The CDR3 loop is CASSLYREGGYGYTF. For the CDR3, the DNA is TGTGCCAGCAGTTTATACAGGGAAGGGGGGTATGGCTACACCTTC.